This TCR beta chain came from a study of beta chain features in type 1 diabetes. Study information: Cells sorted and examined across all samples totaled roughly 100,000,000.

Reverse transcription of all isolated RNA meant that expressed TCRB transcripts were sequenced. Clones were sequenced by immunoSEQ multiplex PCR, and TCRdb holds only the in-frame ones, with some missing. The data show hundreds of thousands of clones, with 25% to 35% seen just once and about 0.065% held by the top ten. J was trimmed by 6 bases and V by 5 bases; bases with no gene match: 3. CDR1 SSHAT and CDR2 FNYEAQ come from the germline V gene (reference sequence). The CDR3 length is 13 residues. This rearrangement joins TRBV7-7 to TRBJ2-1; the match to TRBD2 covers 8 bases. The sequence was collected from a man aged 18 to 35 in good health. The sample consisted of naive CD4+ T cells from blood. CDR3 bases: TGTGCCAGCAGCACAAGCGGGGGCAATGAGCAGTTCTTC. Protein product: CASSTSGGNEQFF.